This TCR beta chain was sequenced for a study of a mutant IDH1 vaccine in newly diagnosed glioma. At the level of the study: Patients, over weeks 1, 3, 5, 7, 11, 15, 19 and 23, received a total of eight vaccinations.

Time point reported: week 23, last vaccination. Topical imiquimod was applied with each vaccine dose, which held 300 ug of mutant IDH1 20-mer peptide. As for this clone: Its target is unknown.

Overall study results and limits: Immune responses induced by vaccination arose in about 93% of the patients.

Measured with immunoSEQ multiplex PCR; TCRdb has only the in-frame clones, and not every one. The data hold 35,000 to 55,000 clones, with 65% to 85% observed a single time. This TCR was recovered from a woman under 30 with glioma. Some clones in this sample may be carry-over from other donors' samples. Sequenced material: PBMCs, taken from a glioma patient whose treatment included an IDH1 peptide vaccine.

CDR3 protein: CASSFRRVEGEKLFF. The CDR3 DNA is TGTGCCAGCAGCTTTAGGAGGGTAGAAGGTGAAAAACTGTTTTTT. The chain links TRBV7-9 to TRBJ1-4; no clear D gene. This CDR3 is 15 amino acids long. Germline V lookup: CDR1 SEHNR, CDR2 FQNEAQ (reference sequence). Trimming removed 3 bases from V and 7 bases from J, with 15 bases in between.